The TCR beta chain under discussion was sequenced for a study of beta chain features in type 1 diabetes. CDR1 is SQVTM, CDR2 ANQGSEA, per germline. The CDR3 has 12 residues. The V gene lost 2 bases and the J gene lost 5 bases, with 9 bases spanning the gap. Reverse transcribing all isolated RNA meant expressed TCRB transcripts were sequenced. Measured with immunoSEQ multiplex PCR; TCRdb has only the in-frame clones, and not every one. The sample includes about 210,000 clones, roughly a tenth seen only once; the top ten take 1% to 1.5%. The chain links TRBV29-1 to TRBJ2-5; TRBD1 might be the D (6 bases). The sequence came from a man aged 18 to 29 in good health. Specimen: central memory CD4+ T cells from blood. CDR3 sequence reads: CSVERGGETQYF. The CDR3 DNA sequence: TGCAGCGTTGAACGAGGGGGTGAGACCCAGTACTTC.